This entry lists 23 T cell receptor beta chains sequenced from one sample in a study of cytomegalovirus exposure and HLA in healthy donors. Repertoires were generated with immunoSEQ multiplex PCR, while TCRdb's copy carries only in-frame clones and drops some. This table has over 65,000 clones, 94% appearing once. Source material: PBMCs. Receptors were obtained from a woman aged 18-29 years in good health and CMV-seropositive.

This clone was seen once. The rearrangement joins TRBV28 to TRBJ2-7; D unclear. Germline CDR1 MDHEN, CDR2 SYDVKM. This CDR3 contains 12 residues. Between the trimmed V and J ends, which lost 9 bases and 1 base, there was a span of 10 bases. This CDR3 is CASGDLSYEQYF. CDR3 bases: TGTGCCAGTGGAGACCTTTCCTACGAGCAGTACTTC.

The gene calls are TRBV4-2 and TRBJ1-1; D is ambiguous. V was trimmed by 4 bases and J by 1 base, leaving 16 bases between them. The CDR3 loop spans 16 amino acids. Germline V CDR1 and CDR2: LGHNA, YNFKEQ. CDR3 bases: TGTGCCAGCAGCCCCCCTGGAGCCCGGGGGAACACTGAAGCTTTCTTT. Translation gives CASSPPGARGNTEAFF.

The chain is built from TRBV10-2 and TRBJ2-7; D might be TRBD2 (5 bases). Germline CDR1 is WSHSY and CDR2 is SAAADI. The V end was cut by 4 bases, the J end by 7 bases, with 5 bases between. This CDR3 has 10 residues. CDR3 in DNA: TGCGCCAGCAGTGGACTAGAGCAGTACTTC. This sequence encodes CASSGLEQYF.

This chain links TRBV6-5 with TRBJ2-1; the match to TRBD2 covers 7 bases. This CDR3 contains 16 residues. CDR1 and CDR2 (germline): MNHEY, SVGAGI. The V and J ends lost 2 bases and 10 bases, in that order; junction bases with no gene match: 14. This CDR3 is CASSYPDGSLGGEQFF. The CDR3 DNA is TGTGCCAGCAGTTACCCCGACGGATCCCTCGGGGGGGAGCAGTTCTTC.

The chain uses TRBV6-1 and TRBJ1-3; D not resolved. CDR3 length: 15 amino acids. Per germline, CDR1 MNHNS and CDR2 SASEGT. The V end was cut by 3 bases, the J end by 0 bases, with 9 bases between. In DNA, the CDR3 is TGTGCCAGCAGTGAGTGGGCAAGCTCTGGAAACACCATATATTTT. It yields the protein CASSEWASSGNTIYF.

The chain couples TRBV27 to TRBJ2-7; D is possibly TRBD2 (5 bases). The CDR3 is made up of 12 amino acids. Germline assignment: CDR1 MNHEY and CDR2 SMNVEV (reference sequence). V dropped 11 bases and J dropped 7 bases, with 18 bases sitting between them. The CDR3 DNA reads as TGTGCCTTACAGAGCGGTAGTGGTGAGCAGTACTTC. This encodes CALQSGSGEQYF.

The chain uses TRBV19 and TRBJ1-1, with D possibly matching TRBD1 (5 bases). The CDR3 length is 14 residues. Germline lookup yields CDR1 LNHDA and CDR2 SQIVND (reference sequence). V lost 5 bases, J lost 4 bases, and 14 bases lay in between. CDR3 protein: CASSLARAPTEAFF. The CDR3 DNA reads TGTGCCAGTAGTCTTGCCAGGGCCCCCACTGAAGCTTTCTTT.

The gene calls are TRBV7-8 and TRBJ2-6, with 13 bases aligning to TRBD2. The germline gives CDR1 SGHVS, CDR2 FQNEAQ. The CDR3 runs 19 residues. After removal of 6 bases from V and 3 bases from J, the junction contained 11 bases not matched to a gene. This CDR3 reads CASRQLAGGQRLGANVLTF. The CDR3 nucleotides are TGTGCCAGCAGACAACTAGCGGGAGGGCAACGTCTTGGGGCCAACGTCCTGACTTTC.

The chain recombines TRBV19 with TRBJ1-1; perhaps TRBD1 as D (5 bases). Germline assignment: CDR1 LNHDA and CDR2 SQIVND (reference sequence). The CDR3 contains 13 residues. Trimming shortened V by 3 bases and J by 1 base, and 6 bases separated the two germline ends. The CDR3 loop reads CASSMQGNTEAFF. The CDR3 DNA reads as TGTGCCAGTAGTATGCAGGGGAACACTGAAGCTTTCTTT.

The chain recombines TRBV4-3 with TRBJ1-4; no clear D. The germline gives CDR1 LGHNA, CDR2 YSLEER. The CDR3 is 13 amino acids. Deletions cut 4 bases from V and 9 bases from J, with 12 bases between. The CDR3 sequence: CASSPDAAQKLFF. Here the CDR3 DNA reads TGCGCCAGCAGCCCCGATGCAGCGCAAAAACTGTTTTTT.

This sequence joins TRBV19 and TRBJ2-1; 11 nucleotides agree with TRBD1. Germline trimming cut 5 bases from V and 3 bases from J; bases unmatched to any gene: 3. Germline CDR1 and CDR2: LNHDA and SQIVND (reference sequence). CDR3 length equals 15 residues. CDR3: CASSVDRGLYNEQFF. The CDR3 DNA sequence: TGTGCCAGTAGTGTGGACAGGGGGCTCTACAATGAGCAGTTCTTC.

The chain couples TRBV4-1 to TRBJ1-3, with D possibly matching TRBD1 (5 bases). There are 20 residues in the CDR3. Trimming took 0 bases from V and 8 from J, leaving 29 bases between them. Germline CDR1 is MGHRA and CDR2 is YSYEKL. The CDR3 sequence is CASSQDVPGRGLSVGDTIYF. In DNA form, the CDR3 reads TGCGCCAGCAGCCAAGATGTTCCTGGGCGGGGGTTGTCAGTCGGTGACACCATATATTTT.

The rearrangement joins TRBV30 to TRBJ2-7, with D tentatively TRBD1 (5 bases). This CDR3 region has 14 residues. The germline CDR1 and CDR2 sequences are GTSNPN and SVGIG (reference sequence). The V end was cut by 1 base, the J end by 0 bases, with 10 bases between. The CDR3 region is CAWSAFQGSYEQYF. DNA of the CDR3: TGTGCCTGGAGTGCATTCCAGGGCTCCTACGAGCAGTACTTC.

V and J are TRBV10-2 and TRBJ2-2, with D perhaps TRBD1 (5 bases). CDR1 and CDR2 (germline): WSHSY, SAAADI. This CDR3 comprises 15 residues. With 3 bases removed from V and 2 bases from J, the gap between germline ends came to 10 bases. CDR3 sequence: CASSDGRGNTGELFF. CDR3 in DNA: TGCGCCAGCAGTGATGGAAGGGGCAACACCGGGGAGCTGTTTTTT.

The count of this clone is one. The rearrangement uses TRBV27 and TRBJ1-4; TRBD1 agrees at 8 bases. Germline V gives CDR1 MNHEY, CDR2 SMNVEV (reference sequence). The CDR3 is made up of 18 amino acids. The junction had 12 bases not matched to a gene; V was cut back by 6 bases and J by 0 bases. CDR3 DNA: TGTGCCAGCAGACCTGGGACAGGCAAAACAGCAACTAATGAAAAACTGTTTTTT. It translates to CASRPGTGKTATNEKLFF.

The chain uses TRBV6-5 and TRBJ1-2; 7 nucleotides align to TRBD1. The CDR3 spans 12 residues. Germline V gene sequence: CDR1 MNHEY, CDR2 SVGAGI. The V gene end was trimmed by 10 bases and the J gene end by 8 bases; junction bases not matched to a gene: 10. CDR3 region: CATGQDGGGYTF. The CDR3 nucleotides are TGTGCCACCGGACAGGACGGAGGCGGCTACACCTTC.

The chain joins TRBV29-1 to TRBJ2-2, with TRBD1 as a possible D gene (5 bases). Trimming left V 2 bases short and J 7 bases short, with 11 bases between. CDR3 size: 13 residues. Germline V gives CDR1 SQVTM, CDR2 ANQGSEA. The CDR3 region has the DNA TGCAGCGTTGAAATAGGGGCAGGCGGGGAGCTGTTTTTT. Translation: CSVEIGAGGELFF.

This chain links TRBV5-8 with TRBJ1-6, with 8 bases identical to TRBD1. This CDR3 contains 16 residues. Germline V lookup: CDR1 SGHTS, CDR2 YDEGEE. Trimming at V came to 4 bases and at J to 8 bases, leaving 11 bases not matched to a gene. The CDR3 DNA follows: TGTGCCAGCAGCAAGGACAGGGACTCCAATTATTCACCCCTCCACTTT. It translates to CASSKDRDSNYSPLHF.

The chain employs TRBV9 and TRBJ1-5; 9 nucleotides line up with TRBD1. V shed 0 bases, J shed 2 bases, and the junction held 9 bases outside the gene matches. Germline V lookup: CDR1 SGDLS, CDR2 YYNGEE. The CDR3 is 18 residues long. CDR3 sequence reads: CASSVVGTGFPCNQPQHF. CDR3 nucleotide sequence: TGTGCCAGCAGCGTAGTCGGGACAGGGTTCCCTTGCAATCAGCCCCAGCATTTT.

This clone was seen once. The chain's CDR3 is CASSLTGENTGELFF. The CDR3 nucleotides read TGTGCCAGCAGCTTAACAGGGGAAAACACCGGGGAGCTGTTTTTT. The rearrangement links TRBV7-3 to TRBJ2-2, with D possibly matching TRBD1 (5 bases). Germline CDR1 SGHTA, CDR2 FQGTGA. The CDR3 length is 15 residues. The V gene lost 0 bases and the J gene lost 2 bases, with 7 bases spanning the gap. The entire variable domain, with the rest obtained from reference TRBV7-3 and TRBJ2-2, is as follows: GAGVSQTPSNKVTEKGKYVELRCDPISGHTALYWYRQSLGQGPEFLIYFQGTGAADDSGLPNDRFFAVRPEGSVSTLKIQRTERGDSAVYLCASSLTGENTGELFFGEGSRLTVL.

This clone has just one count. The V and J genes are TRBV4-2 and TRBJ2-7; D is unresolved. Germline CDR1 and CDR2: LGHNA and YNFKEQ. The CDR3 runs to 14 residues. With 1 base removed from V and 2 bases from J, the gap between germline ends came to 9 bases. CDR3 in amino acids: CASSQGQIPYEQYF. CDR3 bases: TGTGCCAGCAGCCAAGGACAAATCCCCTACGAGCAGTACTTC.

The rearrangement joins TRBV29-1 to TRBJ2-7; D perhaps matches TRBD1 (6 bases). The CDR3 contains 16 residues. Germline V gives CDR1 SQVTM, CDR2 ANQGSEA. With 6 bases removed from V and 0 bases from J, the gap between germline ends came to 21 bases. This CDR3 reads CSVRTVSKPNSYEQYF. The CDR3 nucleotides are TGCAGCGTGCGGACAGTTTCGAAACCGAACTCCTACGAGCAGTACTTC.

The chain recombines TRBV30 with TRBJ2-7, with D possibly TRBD1 on 6 matching bases. V was cut by 4 bases and J by 4 bases, with 11 bases left in between. Germline assignment: CDR1 GTSNPN and CDR2 SVGIG (reference sequence). There are 12 residues in the CDR3. In nucleotides, the CDR3 is TGTGCCTGGACGTGGGGGCGTTACGAGCAGTACTTC. Its translation is CAWTWGRYEQYF.